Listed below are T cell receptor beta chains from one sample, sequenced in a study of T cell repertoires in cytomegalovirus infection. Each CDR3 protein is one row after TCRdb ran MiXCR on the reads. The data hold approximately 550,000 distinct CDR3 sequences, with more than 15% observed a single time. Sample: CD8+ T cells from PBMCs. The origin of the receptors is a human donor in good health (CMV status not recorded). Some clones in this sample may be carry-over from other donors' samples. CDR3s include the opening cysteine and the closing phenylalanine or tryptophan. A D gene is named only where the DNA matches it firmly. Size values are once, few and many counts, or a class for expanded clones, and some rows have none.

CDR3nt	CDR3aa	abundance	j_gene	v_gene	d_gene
TGCAGTGCTAGAGCCCCGGGGGGGGTCTCCTACAATGAGCAGTTCTTC	CSARAPGGVSYNEQFF	NA	TRBJ2-1	TRBV20-1	TRBD2
TGTGCCAGCAGTTACGCTAAACCTGGAAACACCATATATTTT	CASSYAKPGNTIYF	many	TRBJ1-3	TRBV6-6	NA
TGTGCCAGCAGCCCGTCCCGGGACAGGGGTGGGGGCTACACCTTC	CASSPSRDRGGGYTF	few	TRBJ1-2	TRBV4-2	TRBD1
TGTGCCAGTAGTATAGTCAGCGCATCCGAAGCTTTCTTT	CASSIVSASEAFF	NA	TRBJ1-1	TRBV19	NA
TGTGCCAGCAGTCTACTAACGGGGCCTAGCGGGACCGGGGAGCTGTTTTTT	CASSLLTGPSGTGELFF	NA	TRBJ2-2	TRBV12-3/TRBV12-4	TRBD2
TGTGCCAGCAGCCCCGCGCGCGGACAGCGTCTCTATCAGTACTTC	CASSPARGQRLYQYF	NA	TRBJ2-4	TRBV7-9	NA
TGTGCCAGCAGCTATAGGACGTACGAGCAGTACTTC	CASSYRTYEQYF	NA	TRBJ2-7	TRBV7-2	NA
TGTGCCAGCAGCCCCGGGACAGGGAATGAAAAACTGTTTTTT	CASSPGTGNEKLFF	many	TRBJ1-4	TRBV5-6	TRBD1
TGTGCCAGCAGTGAAGGAGGGACTAGCGAAGCAGATACGCAGTATTTT	CASSEGGTSEADTQYF	many	TRBJ2-3	TRBV2	TRBD2
TGTGCCATCAGGACACAGGGCGACGGGGAGCTGTTTTTT	CAIRTQGDGELFF	few	TRBJ2-2	TRBV10-3	NA
TGTGCCAGCAGCCTCCGAGCGGGAGGGGCCTACAATGAGCAGTTCTTC	CASSLRAGGAYNEQFF	NA	TRBJ2-1	TRBV9	TRBD2
TGTGCCAGTAGTATAGACCGAATCAACTCCCTCCACTTT	CASSIDRINSLHF	NA	TRBJ1-6	TRBV19	NA
TGTGCCAGCAGCTCCGCAACAGGGATGATACTCTCTGGGGCCAACGTCCTGACTTTC	CASSSATGMILSGANVLTF	many	TRBJ2-6	TRBV7-3	NA
TGTGCCAGCAGCGACCCGACAGCCGACAGGACCTTCAGCTTC	CASSDPTADRTFSF	NA	TRBJ1-2	TRBV9	NA
TGTGCCAGCAGTAAGGGGAGCACTGAAGCTTTCTTT	CASSKGSTEAFF	many	TRBJ1-1	TRBV25-1	NA
TGTGCCAGCAGCCACTACCTGGTTGAAACTAGAGATACGCAGTATTTT	CASSHYLVETRDTQYF	NA	TRBJ2-3	TRBV3-1	NA
TGTGCCAGCAGTGATGGCGGGGGGAATTTCCGCTCCTACAATGAGCAGTTCTTC	CASSDGGGNFRSYNEQFF	few	TRBJ2-1	TRBV6-6	TRBD2
TGTGCCAGCAGCACCCAGCGGGAGCGCGCCTACGAGCAGTACTTC	CASSTQRERAYEQYF	NA	TRBJ2-7	TRBV7-4	TRBD2
TGTGCCACCAGTGGGACAGCTACGAACACCGGGGAGCTGTTTTTT	CATSGTATNTGELFF	NA	TRBJ2-2	TRBV24-1	NA
TGTGCCAGCAGCTTGGTGTCAGGGACCCCCTACGAGCAGTACTTC	CASSLVSGTPYEQYF	NA	TRBJ2-7	TRBV5-4	NA
TGTGCCAGCAATCGTCGGGGGGGCTCACTCGGAGGAACTAATGAAAAACTGTTTTTT	CASNRRGGSLGGTNEKLFF	few	TRBJ1-4	TRBV5-5	NA
TGTGCCATCAGGGGCAAAGCTATCTATGGCTACACCTTC	CAIRGKAIYGYTF	NA	TRBJ1-2	TRBV19	NA
TGTGCCAGCAGTCCAGATGTATTGGAGAACACTGAAGCTTTCTTT	CASSPDVLENTEAFF	NA	TRBJ1-1	TRBV6-5	NA
TGTGCCAGCAGTTACGGGCAGGCATCGTCCTATGGCTACACCTTC	CASSYGQASSYGYTF	few	TRBJ1-2	TRBV6-5	NA
TGTGCTAGTGGTTCGTCCCGCTCCTACGAGCAGTACTTC	CASGSSRSYEQYF	many	TRBJ2-7	TRBV12-5	NA
TGCAGTGCTAGATTCCAGGGGTCGATCTATGGCTACACCTTC	CSARFQGSIYGYTF	NA	TRBJ1-2	TRBV20-1	NA
TGTGCCAGCAGCTTAGTGAAAAACACTGAAGCTTTCTTT	CASSLVKNTEAFF	many	TRBJ1-1	TRBV7-8	NA
TGTGCCATCAGTGACTGGGACGGAGTCTACGAGCAGTACTTC	CAISDWDGVYEQYF	many	TRBJ2-7	TRBV10-3	NA